This is a list of T cell receptor beta chains from one sample in a study of T cell responses to AZD1222 COVID-19 vaccine. Assay used: immunoSEQ multiplex PCR; TCRdb lists only in-frame clones, some missing. The profile covers some 130,000 clones, with roughly 91% appearing a single time and approximately 7% taken by the ten largest. This sample comprised peripheral blood, obtained 28 days after the second AZD1222 dose. All receptors derive from an adult who received the AZD1222 COVID-19 vaccine. Each CDR3 is given with its conserved first and last residue. D genes are given only for firm matches. A clone size is listed for some rows: how often the clone was seen (once, few, many), or a class if it is expanded.

TRBJ1-1,-,-,TRBV30,TGTGCCTGGAGCCCAGGGGCGGTCACTGAAGCTTTCTTT,CAWSPGAVTEAFF
TRBJ1-2,-,-,TRBV5-8,TGTGCCAGCAGCTTGAGACAGGACAGCCACTATGGCTACACCTTC,CASSLRQDSHYGYTF
TRBJ2-1,TRBD1,once,TRBV2,TGTGCCAGCAGCATTACAGGGGGCTACAATGAGCAGTTCTTC,CASSITGGYNEQFF
TRBJ1-4,TRBD1,-,TRBV7-2,TGTGCCAGCAGCAAGGACAGGGACGAAAAACTGTTTTTT,CASSKDRDEKLFF
TRBJ2-7,-,-,TRBV11-2,TGTGCCAGCAGCCCCAAGACAGGATCCTACGAGCAGTACTTC,CASSPKTGSYEQYF
TRBJ2-1,TRBD1,-,TRBV5-4,TGTGCCAGCAGCTTTACAGGGGGCAATGAGCAGTTCTTC,CASSFTGGNEQFF
TRBJ1-1,-,-,TRBV11-3,TGTGCCAGCAGCTCTTTGGGGGCGGAGCTGACTGAAGCTTTCTTT,CASSSLGAELTEAFF
TRBJ2-7,-,-,TRBV19,TGTGCCAGTAGCCCCCACAGGGCCCCCCGCTACGAGCAGTACTTC,CASSPHRAPRYEQYF
TRBJ1-3,-,-,TRBV5-4,TGTGCCAGCAGCTTGGGGAGGGCCGGAAACACCATATATTTT,CASSLGRAGNTIYF
TRBJ1-2,-,-,TRBV6-2/TRBV6-3,TGTGCCAGCAGTTTCTCTCGGATCGATGGCTACACCTTC,CASSFSRIDGYTF
TRBJ2-3,-,-,TRBV2,TGTGCCAGCTCTAGACTACTCCGCACAGATACGCAGTATTTT,CASSRLLRTDTQYF
TRBJ1-2,-,-,TRBV5-1,TGCGCCAGCAGCTTCACGGGGGCGGATGGCTACACCTTC,CASSFTGADGYTF
TRBJ2-3,-,-,TRBV2,TGTGCCAGCAGTGAAAGGGGGGGCACAGATACGCAGTATTTT,CASSERGGTDTQYF
TRBJ2-7,-,-,TRBV15,TGTGCCACCAGCAGAGAGTTTGCCTACGAGCAGTACTTC,CATSREFAYEQYF
TRBJ1-5,-,-,TRBV6-2/TRBV6-3,TGTGCCAGCAGTTACAGTTTTTCACTCGGTCAGCCCCAGCATTTT,CASSYSFSLGQPQHF
TRBJ2-7,TRBD1,-,TRBV18,TGTGCCAGCTCACTGGACAGGGGACACGAGCAGTACTTC,CASSLDRGHEQYF
TRBJ2-1,-,-,TRBV9,TGTGCCAGCAGCGTAGAAGGTAGCGGTAAGCAGTTCTTC,CASSVEGSGKQFF
TRBJ1-1,-,-,TRBV19,TGTGCCAGTAGTCACAAATTGGGGGGATTCATGAACACTGAAGCTTTCTTT,CASSHKLGGFMNTEAFF
TRBJ2-7,-,-,TRBV27,TGTGCCAGCAGTTTATTTGGACATCGAGCCTACGAGCAGTACTTC,CASSLFGHRAYEQYF
TRBJ2-7,TRBD1,-,TRBV15,TGTGCCACCAGCAGAGAGACAGGGGCCTACGAGCAGTACTTC,CATSRETGAYEQYF
TRBJ2-3,TRBD2,-,TRBV20-1,TGCAGTGCTAGTTCGGCGGGGGGGACAGATACGCAGTATTTT,CSASSAGGTDTQYF
TRBJ2-1,TRBD2,-,TRBV5-4,TGTGCCAGCAGCGGTCTAGCGGACCACAATGAGCAGTTCTTC,CASSGLADHNEQFF
TRBJ2-3,TRBD2,once,TRBV4-2,TGTGCCAGCAGCCAAAGCGGGGGGGTTGAAGATACGCAGTATTTT,CASSQSGGVEDTQYF
TRBJ2-3,-,-,TRBV6-4,TGTGCCAGCAGTGAGCGGGGCACAGATACGCAGTATTTT,CASSERGTDTQYF
TRBJ2-7,TRBD1,-,TRBV4-2,TGTGCCAGCAGCCAAGAAAACCGGGACAGGATCTACGAGCAGTACTTC,CASSQENRDRIYEQYF
TRBJ1-5,TRBD1,-,TRBV2,TGTGCCAGCAGCCCCCGGACAGGGAGAGTCAATCAGCCCCAGCATTTT,CASSPRTGRVNQPQHF
TRBJ1-2,-,-,TRBV19,TGTGCCAGTAGTATTAGCGGGGGAGCTAACTATGGCTACACCTTC,CASSISGGANYGYTF
TRBJ1-5,TRBD1,-,TRBV19,TGTGCCAGTACCCGAGGGGACAGACCCAATCAGCCCCAGCATTTT,CASTRGDRPNQPQHF
TRBJ2-1,-,-,TRBV7-3,TGTGCCAGCAGCTCCGACGGAAGCTCCTACAATGAGCAGTTCTTC,CASSSDGSSYNEQFF
TRBJ1-6,-,-,TRBV5-6,TGTGCCAGCAGCTTGCGGGGTAGCTCCTATAATTCACCCCTCCACTTT,CASSLRGSSYNSPLHF
TRBJ1-1,-,-,TRBV7-3,TGTGCCAGCAGTCAGGGGTCGGACACTGAAGCTTTCTTT,CASSQGSDTEAFF
TRBJ1-1,TRBD1,-,TRBV12-3/TRBV12-4,TGTGCCAGCACCCGACACAGGGGTACTGAAGCTTTCTTT,CASTRHRGTEAFF
TRBJ1-6,TRBD1,-,TRBV15,TGTGCCACCAGCCGAGACAGGGAGAATTCACCCCTCCACTTT,CATSRDRENSPLHF
TRBJ1-1,-,-,TRBV29-1,TGCAGCGTTGATAACATGAACACTGAAGCTTTCTTT,CSVDNMNTEAFF
TRBJ1-3,-,-,TRBV9,TGTGCCAGCAGCGTAGTGTTCGGTCGGGGGATCAGCTCTGGAAACACCATATATTTT,CASSVVFGRGISSGNTIYF
TRBJ1-1,-,-,TRBV2,TGTGCCAGCAGTGAATTTTCGATAGAAGCTTTCTTT,CASSEFSIEAFF
TRBJ1-5,-,-,TRBV20-1,TGCAGTGCTAGTTTCGGGTTTTTGACAGCCGGCGAGCCCCAGCATTTT,CSASFGFLTAGEPQHF
TRBJ2-1,TRBD1,-,TRBV7-6,TGTGCCAGCAGCTTAGCCCCGGGACAGGTAGGGGGGGAGCAGTTCTTC,CASSLAPGQVGGEQFF
TRBJ2-1,TRBD2,-,TRBV19,TGTGCCAGTAGTATCCCCGGGACTAGCGGGTACAATGAGCAGTTCTTC,CASSIPGTSGYNEQFF
TRBJ2-2,-,-,TRBV5-4,TGTGCCAGCAGCTTCTCCGGGGAGCTGTTTTTT,CASSFSGELFF
TRBJ1-4,TRBD1,few,TRBV6-5,TGTGCCAGCAGTTACTCCCAGGGGGCGAATGAAAAACTGTTTTTT,CASSYSQGANEKLFF
TRBJ2-1,TRBD1,-,TRBV30,TGTGCCTGGAGTGTACGGGACAGGGGGCACAATGAGCAGTTCTTC,CAWSVRDRGHNEQFF
TRBJ1-3,-,-,TRBV6-5,TGTGCCAGCAGCCTAGGACGGCTCTCTGGAAACACCATATATTTT,CASSLGRLSGNTIYF
TRBJ2-5,-,-,TRBV11-3,TGTGCCAGCAGCCCGGATTCGCCCCCCGCGACCCAGTACTTC,CASSPDSPPATQYF
TRBJ1-2,TRBD1,-,TRBV29-1,TGCAGCGTCACACAGGGGCAGGGCTACACCTTC,CSVTQGQGYTF
TRBJ2-2,TRBD2,-,TRBV27,TGTGCCAGCAGTTTTGCTAGCGGTGTTTATGCCGGGGAGCTGTTTTTT,CASSFASGVYAGELFF